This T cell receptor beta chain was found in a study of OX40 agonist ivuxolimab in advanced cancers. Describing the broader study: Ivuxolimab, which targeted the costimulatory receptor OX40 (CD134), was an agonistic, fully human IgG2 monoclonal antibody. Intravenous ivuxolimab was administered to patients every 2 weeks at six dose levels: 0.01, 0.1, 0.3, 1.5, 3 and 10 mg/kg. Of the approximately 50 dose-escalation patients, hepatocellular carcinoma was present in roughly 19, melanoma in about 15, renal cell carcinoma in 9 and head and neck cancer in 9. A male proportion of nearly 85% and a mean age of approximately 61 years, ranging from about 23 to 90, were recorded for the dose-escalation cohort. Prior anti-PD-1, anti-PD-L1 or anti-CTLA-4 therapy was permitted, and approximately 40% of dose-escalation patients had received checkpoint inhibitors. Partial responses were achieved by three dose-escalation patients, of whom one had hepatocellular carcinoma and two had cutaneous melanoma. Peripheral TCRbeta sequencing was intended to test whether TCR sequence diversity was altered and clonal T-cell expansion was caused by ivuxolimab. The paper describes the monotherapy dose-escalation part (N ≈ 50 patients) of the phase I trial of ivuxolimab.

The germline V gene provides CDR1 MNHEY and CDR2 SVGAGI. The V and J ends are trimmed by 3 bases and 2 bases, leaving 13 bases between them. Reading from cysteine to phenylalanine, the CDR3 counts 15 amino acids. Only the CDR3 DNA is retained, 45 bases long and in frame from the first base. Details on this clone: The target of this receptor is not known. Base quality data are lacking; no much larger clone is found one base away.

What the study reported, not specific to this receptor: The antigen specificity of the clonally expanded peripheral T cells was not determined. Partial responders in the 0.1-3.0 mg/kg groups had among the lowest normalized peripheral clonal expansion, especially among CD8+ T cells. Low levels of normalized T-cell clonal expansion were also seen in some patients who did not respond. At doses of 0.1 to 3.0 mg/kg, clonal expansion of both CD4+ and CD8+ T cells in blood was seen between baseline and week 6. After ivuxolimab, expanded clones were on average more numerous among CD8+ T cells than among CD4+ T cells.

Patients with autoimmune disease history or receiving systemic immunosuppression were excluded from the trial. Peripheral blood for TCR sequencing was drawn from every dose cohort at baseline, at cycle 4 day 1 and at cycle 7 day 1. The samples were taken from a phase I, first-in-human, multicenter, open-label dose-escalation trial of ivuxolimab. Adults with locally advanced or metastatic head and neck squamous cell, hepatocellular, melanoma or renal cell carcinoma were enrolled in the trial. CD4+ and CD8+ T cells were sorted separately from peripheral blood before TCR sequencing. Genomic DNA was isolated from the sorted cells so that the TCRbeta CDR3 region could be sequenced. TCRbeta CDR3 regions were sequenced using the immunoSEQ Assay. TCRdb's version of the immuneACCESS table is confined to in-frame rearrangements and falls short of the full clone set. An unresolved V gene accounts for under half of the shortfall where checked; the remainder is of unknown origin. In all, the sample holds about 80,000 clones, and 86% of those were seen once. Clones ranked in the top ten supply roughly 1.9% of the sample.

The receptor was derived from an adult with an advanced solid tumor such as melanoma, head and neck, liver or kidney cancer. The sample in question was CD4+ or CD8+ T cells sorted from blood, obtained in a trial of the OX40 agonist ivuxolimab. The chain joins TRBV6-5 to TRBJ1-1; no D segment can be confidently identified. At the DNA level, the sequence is TGTGCCAGCAGTTATTCCGAGGAAATCAACACTGAAGCTTTCTTT. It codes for CASSYSEEINTEAFF.